This T cell receptor beta chain was documented in a study of T cells in Graves' hyperthyroidism and ophthalmopathy. Germline-derived CDR1 and CDR2 are SQVTM and ANQGSEA. Trimming pared 0 bases from V and 0 bases from J, leaving 9 bases between. The CDR3 consists of 15 residues. Template material for amplifying TCR beta CDR3 regions consisted of RNA transcripts. TCR CDR3 regions were first amplified by RT-PCR with HTBI primers. TCRdb recomputed calls from the multiplex PCR reads with MiXCR, one row per CDR3 protein. The repertoire holds about half a million distinct CDR3 sequences, with about 20% as singletons. This clonotype was detected only a few times.

What was sequenced was blood. The sequence came from a middle-aged man with Graves' ophthalmopathy. The chain employs TRBV29-1 and TRBJ1-3, with D possibly matching TRBD1 (6 bases). The DNA of the CDR3 is TGCAGCGTTGAAGAGGGGGCGATCTCTGGAAACACCATATATTTT. Amino acids: CSVEEGAISGNTIYF. The full variable domain, with the rest looked up from reference TRBV29-1 and TRBJ1-3, is SAVISQKPSRDICQRGTSLTIQCQVDSQVTMMFWYRQQPGQSLTLIATANQGSEATYESGFVIDKFPISRPNLTFSTLTVSNMSPEDSSIYLCSVEEGAISGNTIYFGEGSWLTVV.